The clone carrying this T cell receptor beta chain was seen repeatedly, ten times or more. Its antigen is currently unknown. One entry per CDR3 protein, called by TCRdb with MiXCR from the 5' RACE reads. The data contain 140,000 to 150,000 distinct CDR3 sequences, roughly 6.2% of them singletons. This sample was included in a study of T-cell memory formation after mild COVID-19. General observations from the study: Contracting clones from day 15 to 85 showed balanced CD4/CD8; later expanders favored CD4+.

V lost 5 bases and J 0 bases, leaving 11 bases between the germline ends. Germline V gene sequence: CDR1 SGHVS, CDR2 FQNEAQ. The CDR3 spans 15 residues. This TCR was recovered from an adult woman who had mild COVID-19 (a few samples of this study predate the infection). Cell type and time point are not known. Sequenced sample: PBMCs or a T cell subset sorted from them (not recorded which). The V gene is TRBV7-8, the J gene TRBJ2-1; perhaps TRBD2 as D (5 bases). The CDR3 is CASSHGVSSYNEQFF. The DNA for the CDR3 is TGTGCCAGCAGCCACGGGGTAAGCTCCTACAATGAGCAGTTCTTC.